What follows describes a single T cell receptor beta chain. The sample belongs to a study of cytomegalovirus exposure and HLA in healthy donors. Germline V gene sequence: CDR1 SGHAT, CDR2 FQNNGV. CDR3 length equals 13 residues. Trimming left V 0 bases short and J 6 bases short, with 7 bases between. The PCR used 60 Vbeta and 13 Jbeta primers. TCRdb keeps only in-frame clones here, not all; method: immunoSEQ multiplex PCR. The sample includes some 200,000 clones. The receptor comes from a boy between 10 and 17 years old in good health and CMV-seronegative. The sequencing sample was made of PBMCs. The chain is built from TRBV11-2 and TRBJ2-3; D gene unclear. The CDR3 region is CASSLDLTDTQYF. The CDR3 nucleotides read TGTGCCAGCAGCTTAGATCTAACTGATACGCAGTATTTT.